This T cell receptor beta chain is from a study of beta chain features in type 1 diabetes. Study-level findings and limits: A greater similarity of naive, central memory and Treg TCRB repertoires was seen among patients than among healthy donors. In all four CD4+ subsets, TCRB CDR3 length was significantly, moderately reduced in type 1 diabetes. Still unanswered here is whether HLA type influences TCRB rearrangement.

Donors underwent one heparinised blood draw, 95 to 150 mL on average. The study reverse transcribed the entire isolated RNA, so it sequenced expressed TCRB transcripts. Only in-frame clones appear in the TCRdb table, and some are missing; sequencing was by immunoSEQ multiplex PCR. The sample records roughly 220,000 clones, 16% being singletons. This clone has just a few counts. Its antigen is still unknown. The sequenced sample consisted of naive CD4+ T cells from blood. The source of this sequence is a man aged 30-40 years with type 1 diabetes.

The CDR3 loop reads CASQTGLGNTGELFF. The CDR3 DNA is TGTGCCAGCCAGACAGGGCTGGGGAACACCGGGGAGCTGTTTTTT. The chain links TRBV25-1 to TRBJ2-2; 7 bases align to TRBD1. From germline, CDR1 is MGHDK and CDR2 SYGVNS. The CDR3 runs 15 residues. V trimming: 8 bases; J trimming: 1 base; junction bases outside the gene matches: 7.